This TCR beta chain was observed in a study of OX40 agonist ivuxolimab in advanced cancers. Study in general: Three dose-escalation patients had partial responses: one with hepatocellular carcinoma and two with cutaneous melanoma.

Profiled with immunoSEQ multiplex PCR; TCRdb holds only in-frame clones, not every one. The sample includes 50,000 or so clones, roughly 83% of them seen just once. In germline, CDR1 is MNHEY, CDR2 SMNVEV (reference sequence). This CDR3 spans 14 amino acids. Trimming took off 2 bases at V and 0 bases at J, with 5 bases between the two ends. This TCR came from an adult with an advanced solid tumor such as melanoma, head and neck, liver or kidney cancer. The sequenced sample was CD4+ or CD8+ T cells sorted from blood, obtained in a trial of the OX40 agonist ivuxolimab. This chain joins TRBV27 and TRBJ2-1; tentative D call: TRBD1 (5 bases). The CDR3 is CASSLQGSYNEQFF. The CDR3 nucleotides are TGTGCCAGCAGTTTACAGGGCTCCTACAATGAGCAGTTCTTC.